This TCR beta chain was observed in a study of T cell responses to AZD1222 COVID-19 vaccine. Findings and caveats of the study: Mostly white British, mostly female donors; authors suggested clonal diversity may be underestimated.

Data came from immunoSEQ multiplex PCR; TCRdb stores just in-frame clones and leaves some out. The sample lists roughly 97,000 clones, roughly 84% occurring once. Germline V lookup: CDR1 SGDLS, CDR2 YYNGEE. The V segment lost 3 bases and the J segment 1 base; nucleotides outside the gene matches: 7. CDR3 length: 17 residues. In regard to this clone: Its antigen is still unknown.

This chain links TRBV9 with TRBJ1-3; 10 bases are a match to TRBD1. This receptor was identified in an adult in good health. The starting material was peripheral blood, obtained on day 0 of AZD1222 vaccination. Here the CDR3 reads CASSAPGTGVSGNTIYF. CDR3 nucleotide sequence: TGTGCCAGCAGCGCTCCCGGGACAGGGGTTTCTGGAAACACCATATATTTT.